This TCR beta chain was identified during a study of shared clonotypes between healthy human individuals. General study results and limits: A generally larger estimated richness was seen in naive subsets than in memory subsets.

The germline V gene has CDR1 DFQATT and CDR2 SNEGSKA (reference sequence). The ends were cut back, 1 base at V and 9 bases at J, with 7 bases in the middle. This CDR3 contains 11 residues. Within Nashville, Tennessee resided all donors, each a Caucasian adult. Remarks on this clone: The antigen is unknown.

Assay used: immunoSEQ multiplex PCR; TCRdb lists only in-frame clones, some missing. The sample has fewer than 2.5 million clones; approximately 94% are singletons. This TCR was sampled from a man aged 18 to 30 in good health. Some clones in this sample may be carry-over from other donors' samples. V gene TRBV20-1 combines with J gene TRBJ2-1, with D uncertain. Sequencing was performed on naive CD4+ T cells from PBMCs. The subset was: CD45RA+ positively selected. CDR3 DNA: TGCAGTGCTAGAGTCCTGTTTGAGCAGTTCTTC. This gives the protein CSARVLFEQFF.